This T cell receptor (beta chain) originates from a study of sequential checkpoint blockade in melanoma. The overall study: Arm A got nivolumab then ipilimumab; arm B the reverse, 1:1. Maintenance nivolumab came after either treatment sequence.

This clone has only one observation. Treatment here: randomized to nivolumab then ipilimumab (arm A) or the reverse (arm B). Produced via immunoSEQ multiplex PCR; TCRdb's table is partial and in-frame only. This table has some 18,000 clones, over 60% appearing once. The germline CDR1 and CDR2 sequences are GTSNPN and SVGIG (reference sequence). This CDR3 spans 13 amino acids. V lost 4 bases, J lost 7 bases, and 9 bases stayed unmatched. The chain couples TRBV30 to TRBJ1-2; 7 nucleotides match TRBD1. This TCR was recovered from a human donor with melanoma. This specimen was tumor tissue (inferred from file names), taken from a patient given nivolumab and ipilimumab in sequence. CDR3 region: CAWTQGGIRGYTF. The CDR3 region has the DNA TGTGCCTGGACCCAGGGGGGGATACGTGGCTACACCTTC.